The clone carrying this TCR beta chain was found many times. No antigen is known for it. The TCR library protocol attached unique molecular identifiers to the individual cDNA molecules. Each CDR3 protein gets one entry after TCRdb re-called the 5' RACE reads with MiXCR. The sample yields some 50,000 distinct CDR3 sequences, about 4.6% seen once. This specimen comes from a study of early T cells in non-severe SARS-CoV-2 infection. Study-wide results and limits: In VDJdb matching, anti-spike CD8 responses were favored while private and CD4 specificities went missing.

V lost 3 bases and J lost 6; bases outside the gene matches: 9. CDR3 length: 16 residues. The germline gives CDR1 SGHAT, CDR2 FQNNGV. This receptor was identified in an adult who was a healthcare worker with PCR-confirmed SARS-CoV-2 infection or an uninfected control (not recorded which). Sample: whole blood. V and J are TRBV11-2 and TRBJ2-1, with 9 positions matching TRBD1. CDR3 nucleotides: TGTGCCAGCAGCTTCTCACCGGGACAGGGCTTCAATGAGCAGTTCTTC. Encoded protein: CASSFSPGQGFNEQFF.